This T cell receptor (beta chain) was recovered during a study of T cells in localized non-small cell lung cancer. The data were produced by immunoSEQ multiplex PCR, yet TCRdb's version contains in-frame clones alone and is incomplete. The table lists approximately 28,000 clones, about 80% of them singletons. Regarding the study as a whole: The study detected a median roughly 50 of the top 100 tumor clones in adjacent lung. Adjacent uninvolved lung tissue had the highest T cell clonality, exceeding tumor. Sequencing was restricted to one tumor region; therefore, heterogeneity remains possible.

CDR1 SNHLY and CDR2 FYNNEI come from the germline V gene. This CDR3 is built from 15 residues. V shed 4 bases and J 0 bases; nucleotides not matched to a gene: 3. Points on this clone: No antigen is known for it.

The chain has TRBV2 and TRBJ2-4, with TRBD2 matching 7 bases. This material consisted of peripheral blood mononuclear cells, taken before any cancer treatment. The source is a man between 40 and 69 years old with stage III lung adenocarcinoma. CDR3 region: CASSGGGRAKNIQYF. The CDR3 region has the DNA TGTGCCAGCAGTGGGGGGGGTAGAGCCAAAAACATTCAGTACTTC.